This T cell receptor beta chain was found in a study of blood T cell repertoires in COVID-19. Study context: The analysed material was cDNA or gDNA that came from T cells, B-cell-depleted T cells, or PBMCs.

Original analysis: By means of reference gene primer amplification, nucleated cell counts were estimated. Repertoires were generated with immunoSEQ multiplex PCR, while TCRdb's copy carries only in-frame clones and drops some. V and J calls and clone size follow that table, whereas D and trimming were derived from the DNA. The sample shows around 200,000 clones, around 87% of them seen only once. With 4 bases removed from V and 3 bases from J, the gap between germline ends came to 3 bases. This CDR3 has 12 amino acids. Per germline, CDR1 SGHTA and CDR2 FQGTGA. With respect to this clone: Other nucleotide sequences from this sample produce the same CDR3.

The rearrangement joins TRBV7-3 to TRBJ2-2; no definite D call. This clonotype originated in a man aged 40-55 years with active or convalescent COVID-19. The sample was peripheral blood. CDR3 protein: CASSSDTGELFF. For the CDR3, the DNA is TGTGCCAGCAGCTCCGACACCGGGGAGCTGTTTTTT. Supplemented by reference TRBV7-3 and TRBJ2-2, the full variable domain reads GAGVSQTPSNKVTEKGKYVELRCDPISGHTALYWYRQSLGQGPEFLIYFQGTGAADDSGLPNDRFFAVRPEGSVSTLKIQRTERGDSAVYLCASSSDTGELFFGEGSRLTVL.